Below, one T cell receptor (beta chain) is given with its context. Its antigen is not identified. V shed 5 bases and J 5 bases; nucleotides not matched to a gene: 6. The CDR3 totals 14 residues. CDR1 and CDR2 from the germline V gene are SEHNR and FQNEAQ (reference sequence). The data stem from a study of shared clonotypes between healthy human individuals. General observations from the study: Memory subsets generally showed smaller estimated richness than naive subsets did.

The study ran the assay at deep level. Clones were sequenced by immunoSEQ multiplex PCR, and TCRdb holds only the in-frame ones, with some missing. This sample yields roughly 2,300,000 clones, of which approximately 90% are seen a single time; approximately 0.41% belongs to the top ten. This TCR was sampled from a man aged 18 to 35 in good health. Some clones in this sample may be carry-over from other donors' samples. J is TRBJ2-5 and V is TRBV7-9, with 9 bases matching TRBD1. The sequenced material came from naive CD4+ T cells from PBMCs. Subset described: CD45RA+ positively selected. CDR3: CASSPQGARETQYF. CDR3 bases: TGTGCCAGCAGCCCACAGGGGGCCCGGGAGACCCAGTACTTC.